This TCR beta chain was retrieved from a study of beta chain features in type 1 diabetes. Expressed TCRB transcripts were sequenced after all isolated RNA was converted to cDNA. Around 3.9 million reads on average were seen across naive, central memory and regulatory T cell samples. Measured with immunoSEQ multiplex PCR; TCRdb has only the in-frame clones, and not every one. The table records roughly 290,000 clones, roughly 8% of them present only once. To note about this clone: The antigen remains undetermined.

The CDR3 length is 13 residues. Trimming left V 4 bases short and J 2 bases short, with 9 bases between. Germline V gene lookup returns CDR1 SGHNT and CDR2 YYREEE (reference sequence). Study-level findings and limits: cDNA-based reads could over-represent cells with high TCR expression.

The genes are TRBV5-4 and TRBJ1-1, with D maybe TRBD1 (5 bases). This receptor was identified in a woman in her late teens or twenties in good health. Sequences were obtained from central memory CD4+ T cells from blood. The CDR3 protein is CASSHDRNTEAFF. CDR3 sequence (DNA): TGTGCCAGCAGCCATGACAGAAACACTGAAGCTTTCTTT.